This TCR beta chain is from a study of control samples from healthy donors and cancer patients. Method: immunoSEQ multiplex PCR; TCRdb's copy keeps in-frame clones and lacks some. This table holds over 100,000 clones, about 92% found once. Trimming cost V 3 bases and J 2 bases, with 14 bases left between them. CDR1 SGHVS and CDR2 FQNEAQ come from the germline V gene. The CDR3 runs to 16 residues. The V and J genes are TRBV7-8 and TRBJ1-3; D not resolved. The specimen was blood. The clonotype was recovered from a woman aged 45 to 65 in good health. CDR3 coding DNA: TGTGCCAGCAGCTTGGGCGGCGGTTTGGCTGGAAACACCATATATTTT. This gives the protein CASSLGGGLAGNTIYF.